These T cell receptor beta chains were read from a single sample in a study of cytomegalovirus exposure and HLA in healthy donors. Only in-frame clones appear in the TCRdb table, and some are missing; sequencing was by immunoSEQ multiplex PCR. The sample has tens of thousands of clones; 80% to 85% are singletons. The specimen was PBMCs. The receptors were sampled from a man under 40 in good health and CMV-seronegative. Both conserved end residues are part of each CDR3. A D gene is named only where the DNA matches it firmly. Part of the rows lack a size; the others show once, few, many or a class for expanded clones.

CDR3 length	J gene	D gene	clone size	V gene	CDR3 DNA	CDR3 protein
14	TRBJ1-5	.	few	TRBV6-5	TGTGCCAGCAGCCCCCGAGGGGGTGAAGGGCCCCAGCATTTT	CASSPRGGEGPQHF
16	TRBJ1-5	.	.	TRBV28	TGTGCCAGCAGCTCGCTTCAGCGACAGATGCATCAGCCCCAGCATTTT	CASSSLQRQMHQPQHF
14	TRBJ2-3	TRBD2	.	TRBV6-6	TGTGCCAGCAGCAGGACTAGCGGCACAGATACGCAGTATTTT	CASSRTSGTDTQYF
15	TRBJ2-3	TRBD2	.	TRBV27	TGTGCCAGCAGGGTGACTAGCGGGAGCTCAGATACGCAGTATTTT	CASRVTSGSSDTQYF
14	TRBJ2-1	TRBD2	.	TRBV2	TGTGCCGGCCGTAGCGGGACCCTATACAATGAGCAGTTCTTC	CAGRSGTLYNEQFF
15	TRBJ1-1	.	once	TRBV5-1	TGCGCCAGCAGCTTGGCCGTGGGCTTGAACACTGAAGCTTTCTTT	CASSLAVGLNTEAFF
13	TRBJ2-1	TRBD1	.	TRBV6-4	TGTGCCAGCAGTAGACAGGGGTCGGTTGAGCAGTTCTTC	CASSRQGSVEQFF
16	TRBJ1-2	TRBD1	.	TRBV10-1	TGCGCCAGCAGTCTAAGGACAGGGGGAGAGGTCTATGGCTACACCTTC	CASSLRTGGEVYGYTF
17	TRBJ1-5	TRBD1	.	TRBV5-1	TGCGCCAGCAGCCTTGGGACAGGGGGGCCCAGCAATCAGCCCCAGCATTTT	CASSLGTGGPSNQPQHF
14	TRBJ2-2	TRBD1	.	TRBV19	TGTGCCAGTAGTACCCGGACAGGGAACAGGGAGCTGTTTTTT	CASSTRTGNRELFF
13	TRBJ1-2	.	.	TRBV10-3	TGTGCCATCAGTGCCAGGGCATCCTATGGCTACACCTTC	CAISARASYGYTF
13	TRBJ2-7	TRBD1	.	TRBV6-6	TGTGCCAGCAGTCAGGGGGCAATCAACGAGCAGTACTTC	CASSQGAINEQYF
14	TRBJ1-2	TRBD1	once	TRBV4-3	TGCGCCAGCAGCCTGGGACAGGGGGCATATGGCTACACCTTC	CASSLGQGAYGYTF
16	TRBJ2-7	TRBD1	.	TRBV18	TGTGCCAGCTCACCAGCCAGGACAGGGAACTCCTACGAGCAGTACTTC	CASSPARTGNSYEQYF
16	TRBJ2-5	TRBD2	.	TRBV27	TGTGCCAGCAGTCAACGGACTAGCGGGGGCCAAGAGACCCAGTACTTC	CASSQRTSGGQETQYF
16	TRBJ2-5	TRBD1	.	TRBV9	TGTGCCAGCAGCGTAGGGGACAGGGGATTTGGAGAGACCCAGTACTTC	CASSVGDRGFGETQYF